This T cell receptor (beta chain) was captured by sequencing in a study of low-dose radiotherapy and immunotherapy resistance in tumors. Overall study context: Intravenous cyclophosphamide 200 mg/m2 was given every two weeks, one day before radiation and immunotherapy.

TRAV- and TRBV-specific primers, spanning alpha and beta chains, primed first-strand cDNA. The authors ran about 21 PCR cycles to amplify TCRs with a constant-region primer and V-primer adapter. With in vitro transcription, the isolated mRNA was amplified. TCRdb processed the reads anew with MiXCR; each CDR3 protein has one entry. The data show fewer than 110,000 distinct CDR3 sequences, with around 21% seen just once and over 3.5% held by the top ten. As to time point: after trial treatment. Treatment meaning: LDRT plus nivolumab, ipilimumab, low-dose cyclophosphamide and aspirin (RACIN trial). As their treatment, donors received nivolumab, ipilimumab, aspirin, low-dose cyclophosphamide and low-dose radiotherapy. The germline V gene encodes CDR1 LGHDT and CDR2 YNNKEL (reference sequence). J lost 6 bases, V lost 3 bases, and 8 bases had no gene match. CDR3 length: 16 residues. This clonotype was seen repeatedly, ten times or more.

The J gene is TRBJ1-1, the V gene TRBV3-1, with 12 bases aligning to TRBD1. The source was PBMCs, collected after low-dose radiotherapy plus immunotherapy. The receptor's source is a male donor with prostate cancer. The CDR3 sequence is CASSQITGTGGSEAFF. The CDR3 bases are TGTGCCAGCAGCCAGATAACCGGGACAGGGGGCTCTGAAGCTTTCTTT.